This T cell receptor beta chain originates from a study of T cells in Graves' hyperthyroidism and ophthalmopathy. Diagnoses used clinical symptoms, serum thyroxine and TRAb, thyroid ultrasound and orbital computed tomography. From more than 9 ml of fresh peripheral blood, PBMCs were isolated. The CDR3 loop spans 15 amino acids. The germline gives CDR1 MDHEN, CDR2 SYDVKM. Trimming shortened V by 5 bases and J by 5 bases, and 16 bases separated the two germline ends. TCR beta CDR3 regions were amplified from RNA transcripts. Carried out on the TCR CDR3, a first-round RT-PCR used the HTBI primer set. TCRdb used MiXCR to reprocess the multiplex PCR reads, holding one entry per CDR3 protein. The table records 250,000 to 350,000 distinct CDR3 sequences, 22% of them present only once.

Sequencing was carried out using blood. This chain links TRBV28 with TRBJ2-1, with D perhaps matching TRBD1 (8 bases). This TCR was sampled from a man aged 30 to 45 with Graves' ophthalmopathy. The CDR3 loop reads CASSPTGGGHNEQFF. The CDR3 nucleotides are TGTGCCAGCAGTCCAACAGGGGGAGGGCACAATGAGCAGTTCTTC.